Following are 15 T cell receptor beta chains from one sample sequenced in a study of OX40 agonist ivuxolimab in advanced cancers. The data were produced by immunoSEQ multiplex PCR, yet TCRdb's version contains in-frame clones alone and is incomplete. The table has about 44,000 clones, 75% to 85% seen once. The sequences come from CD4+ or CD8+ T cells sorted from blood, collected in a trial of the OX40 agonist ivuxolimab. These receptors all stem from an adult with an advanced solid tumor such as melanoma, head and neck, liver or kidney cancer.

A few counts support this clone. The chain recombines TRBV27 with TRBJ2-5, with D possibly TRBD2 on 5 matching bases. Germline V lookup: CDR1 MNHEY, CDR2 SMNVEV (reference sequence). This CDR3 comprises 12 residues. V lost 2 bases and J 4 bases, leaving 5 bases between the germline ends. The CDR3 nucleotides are TGTGCCAGCAGTTTACGGGGAGAGACCCAGTACTTC. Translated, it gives CASSLRGETQYF.

CDR3 region: CSAEASGRAGEQFF. The CDR3, as DNA: TGCAGCGCAGAGGCTAGCGGGAGGGCCGGTGAGCAGTTCTTC. This chain joins TRBV29-1 and TRBJ2-1; 12 bases are shared with TRBD2. Germline CDR1 SQVTM, CDR2 ANQGSEA. Unmatched junction bases numbered 10, after V lost 7 bases and J lost 9 bases. The length of the CDR3 is 14 residues.

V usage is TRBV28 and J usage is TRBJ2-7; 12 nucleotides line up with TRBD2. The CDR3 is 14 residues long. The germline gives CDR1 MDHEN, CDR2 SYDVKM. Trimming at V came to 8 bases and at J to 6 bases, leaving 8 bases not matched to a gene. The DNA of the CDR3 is TGTGCCAGCCTTCTAGCGGGAGGGCCGAGCGAGCAGTACTTC. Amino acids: CASLLAGGPSEQYF.

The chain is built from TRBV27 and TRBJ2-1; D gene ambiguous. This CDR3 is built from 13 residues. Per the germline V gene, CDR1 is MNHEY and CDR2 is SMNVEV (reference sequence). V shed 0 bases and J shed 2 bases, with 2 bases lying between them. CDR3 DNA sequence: TGTGCCAGCAGTTTATCAGCCTACAATGAGCAGTTCTTC. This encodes CASSLSAYNEQFF.

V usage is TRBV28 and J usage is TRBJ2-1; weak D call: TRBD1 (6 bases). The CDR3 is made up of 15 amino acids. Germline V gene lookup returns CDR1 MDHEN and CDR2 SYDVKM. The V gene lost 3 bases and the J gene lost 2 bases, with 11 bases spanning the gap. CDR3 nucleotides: TGTGCCAGCAGTTTCTCCAGGGACACCTACAATGAGCAGTTCTTC. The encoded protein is CASSFSRDTYNEQFF.

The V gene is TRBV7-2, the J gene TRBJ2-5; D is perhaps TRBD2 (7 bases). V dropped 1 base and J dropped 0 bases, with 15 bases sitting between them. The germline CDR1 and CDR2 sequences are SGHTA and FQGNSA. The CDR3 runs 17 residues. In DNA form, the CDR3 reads TGTGCCAGCAGCTTAGAGGGGGGGCCGGTGTACCAAGAGACCCAGTACTTC. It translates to CASSLEGGPVYQETQYF.

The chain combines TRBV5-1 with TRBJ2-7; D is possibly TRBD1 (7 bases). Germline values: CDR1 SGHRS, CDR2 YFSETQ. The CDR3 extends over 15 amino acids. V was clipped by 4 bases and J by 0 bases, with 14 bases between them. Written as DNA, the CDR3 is TGCGCCAGCAGCCTCGTGCAGGGGGGCTCCTACGAGCAGTACTTC. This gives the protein CASSLVQGGSYEQYF.

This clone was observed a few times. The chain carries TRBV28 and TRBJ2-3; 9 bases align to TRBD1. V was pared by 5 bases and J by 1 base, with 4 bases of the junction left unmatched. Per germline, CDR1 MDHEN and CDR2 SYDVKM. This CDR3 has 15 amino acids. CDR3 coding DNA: TGTGCCAGCAGTCCCCGGGACAGGGGCACAGATACGCAGTATTTT. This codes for CASSPRDRGTDTQYF. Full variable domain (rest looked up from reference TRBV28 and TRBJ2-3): DVKVTQSSRYLVKRTGEKVFLECVQDMDHENMFWYRQDPGLGLRLIYFSYDVKMKEKGDIPEGYSVSREKKERFSLILESASTNQTSMYLCASSPRDRGTDTQYFGPGTRLTVL.

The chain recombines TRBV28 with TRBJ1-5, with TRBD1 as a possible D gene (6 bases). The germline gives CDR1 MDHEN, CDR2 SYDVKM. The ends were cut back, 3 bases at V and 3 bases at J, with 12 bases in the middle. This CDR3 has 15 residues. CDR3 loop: CASSLKGGNNQPQHF. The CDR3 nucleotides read TGTGCCAGCAGTTTGAAGGGGGGAAACAATCAGCCCCAGCATTTT.

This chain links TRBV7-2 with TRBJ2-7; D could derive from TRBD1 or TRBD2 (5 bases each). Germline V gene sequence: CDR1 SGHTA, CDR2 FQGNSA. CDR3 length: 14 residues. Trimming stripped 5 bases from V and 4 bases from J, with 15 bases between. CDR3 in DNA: TGTGCCAGCAGCACTGGGACGCCTCCGTACGAGCAGTACTTC. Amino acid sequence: CASSTGTPPYEQYF.

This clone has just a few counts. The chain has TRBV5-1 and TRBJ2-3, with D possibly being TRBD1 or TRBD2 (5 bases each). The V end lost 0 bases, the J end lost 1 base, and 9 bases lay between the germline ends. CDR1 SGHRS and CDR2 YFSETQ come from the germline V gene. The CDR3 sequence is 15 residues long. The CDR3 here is CASSLVGARTDTQYF. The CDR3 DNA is TGCGCCAGCAGCTTGGTCGGGGCCCGCACAGATACGCAGTATTTT.

The CDR3 DNA is TGTGCCAGCAGCTTAATAACTGGGATTCATGAGCAGTTCTTC. Translating it yields CASSLITGIHEQFF. This chain links TRBV13 with TRBJ2-1; D not certain. Germline V gene data show CDR1 as PRHDT and CDR2 as FYEKMQ (reference sequence). The CDR3 is made up of 14 amino acids. V was trimmed by 2 bases and J by 8 bases, leaving 13 bases between them.

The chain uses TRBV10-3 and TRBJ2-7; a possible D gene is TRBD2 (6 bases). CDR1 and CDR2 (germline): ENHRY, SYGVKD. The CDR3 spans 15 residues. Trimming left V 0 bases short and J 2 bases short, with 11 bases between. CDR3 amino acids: CAISESLALTYEQYF. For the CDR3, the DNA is TGTGCCATCAGTGAGTCCCTAGCGCTTACCTACGAGCAGTACTTC.

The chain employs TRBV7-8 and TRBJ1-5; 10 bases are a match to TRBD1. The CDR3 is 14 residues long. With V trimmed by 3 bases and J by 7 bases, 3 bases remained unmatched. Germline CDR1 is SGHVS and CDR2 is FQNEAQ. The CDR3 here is CASSLGTGDQPQHF. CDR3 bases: TGTGCCAGCAGCTTGGGGACAGGGGACCAGCCCCAGCATTTT.

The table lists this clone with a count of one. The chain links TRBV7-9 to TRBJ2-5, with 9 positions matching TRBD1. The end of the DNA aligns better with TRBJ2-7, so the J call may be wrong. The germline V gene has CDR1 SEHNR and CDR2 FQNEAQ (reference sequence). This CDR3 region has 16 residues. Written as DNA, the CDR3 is TGTGCCAGCAGCCCCTTCGGGGGACAGGGCTCCTACGAGCAGTACTTC. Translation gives CASSPFGGQGSYEQYF.